These T cell receptor beta chains were read from a single sample in a study of T-cell memory formation after mild COVID-19. TCRdb passed the 5' RACE reads through MiXCR, listing each CDR3 protein once. The sample lists 550,000 to 600,000 distinct CDR3 sequences, roughly 17% occurring once. Sequences were obtained from PBMCs or a T cell subset sorted from them (not recorded which). Receptors originate from an adult woman who had mild COVID-19 (a few samples of this study predate the infection). Cell type and time point are not known. Both conserved end residues are part of each CDR3. D genes are given only for firm matches. Not every row has a clone size; where given, it reads once, few, many or a size class.

TRBJ2-5 | . | TRBV28 | . | TGTGCCAGCAGTACCCCACCTCAAGAGACCCAGTACTTC | CASSTPPQETQYF
TRBJ1-1 | . | TRBV5-1 | . | TGCGCCAGCAGCTTGATGGCAGGCTACATGAACACTGAAGCTTTCTTT | CASSLMAGYMNTEAFF
TRBJ2-5 | . | TRBV5-6 | . | TGTGCCAGCAGCTTGGCCAAGAGCCCCCAGTACTTC | CASSLAKSPQYF
TRBJ2-2 | . | TRBV7-2 | TRBD2 | TGTGCCAGCAGCTTCCATAGCGGGAGGGGAACCGGGGAGCTGTTTTTT | CASSFHSGRGTGELFF
TRBJ2-1 | . | TRBV29-1 | . | TGCAGCGTGGGGGGCGGGGGTGAGCAGTTCTTC | CSVGGGGEQFF
TRBJ2-4 | few | TRBV15 | TRBD2 | TGTGCCACCAGCAGAGATCTCGGACTAGCTAACATTCAGTACTTC | CATSRDLGLANIQYF
TRBJ2-1 | . | TRBV20-1 | TRBD2 | TGCAGTGCTAGAGTACGGACTAGCGGGAATTACAATGAGCAGTTCTTC | CSARVRTSGNYNEQFF
TRBJ2-5 | few | TRBV9 | . | TGTGCCAGCAGCGTAGGCGGGGCGAACCAAGAGACCCAGTACTTC | CASSVGGANQETQYF
TRBJ2-1 | many | TRBV7-2 | . | TGTGCCAGCAGCTTACAGCGTTCTAAAGAGCAGTTCTTC | CASSLQRSKEQFF
TRBJ2-1 | . | TRBV7-2 | . | TGTGCCAGCAGCTTAGCGCTCCAGGGGTACTACAATGAGCAGTTCTTC | CASSLALQGYYNEQFF
TRBJ2-1 | . | TRBV5-1 | . | TGCGCCAGCAGGACACGGACAGCCAACAATGAGCAGTTCTTC | CASRTRTANNEQFF
TRBJ1-1 | . | TRBV7-2 | TRBD1 | TGTGCCAGCAGCTTAGACAGGGGCTACACTGAAGCTTTCTTT | CASSLDRGYTEAFF
TRBJ1-2 | . | TRBV5-1 | TRBD1 | TGCGCCAGCAGCTTATCCGGGACAGGGGGTGGCTACACCTTC | CASSLSGTGGGYTF
TRBJ1-1 | . | TRBV4-1 | . | TGCGCCAGCAGCCAAGATAGGGGAAGTGAAGCTTTCTTT | CASSQDRGSEAFF
TRBJ2-1 | few | TRBV4-2 | TRBD2 | TGTGCCAGCAGCCGATCCCTGACTAGCGGGAGGTTGAGCTCCTACAATGAGCAGTTCTTC | CASSRSLTSGRLSSYNEQFF
TRBJ2-7 | few | TRBV5-1 | . | TGCGCCAGCAGGAGTGGGTTTGAGCAGTACTTC | CASRSGFEQYF
TRBJ2-5 | few | TRBV7-9 | TRBD2 | TGTGCCAGCAGCCCCGGGACTAGCGGGATCGGGGAGACCCAGTACTTC | CASSPGTSGIGETQYF
TRBJ2-3 | . | TRBV7-2 | TRBD2 | TGTGCCAGCAGCTTAGATGCGGGGGGCACTCTCACAGATACGCAGTATTTT | CASSLDAGGTLTDTQYF
TRBJ2-1 | . | TRBV19 | . | TGTGCCAGTAGTATTGGGTGGGGTCAACACGTTGGTAATGAGCAGTTCTTC | CASSIGWGQHVGNEQFF
TRBJ1-5 | . | TRBV19 | . | TGTGCCAGTAGTATGAGAGGCGATCAGCCCCAGCATTTT | CASSMRGDQPQHF
TRBJ1-1 | many | TRBV5-1 | TRBD1 | TGCGCCAGCAGCCCCCGGACAGGGATGAACACTGAAGCTTTCTTT | CASSPRTGMNTEAFF
TRBJ2-3 | . | TRBV7-8 | TRBD1 | TGTGCCAGCAGCTTTCACAGGGGGCTTAGCACAGATACGCAGTATTTT | CASSFHRGLSTDTQYF
TRBJ2-3 | . | TRBV5-1 | TRBD2 | TGCGCCAGCAGCCTGAGCGGGGAGGCTGTAGATACGCAGTATTTT | CASSLSGEAVDTQYF
TRBJ1-1 | few | TRBV6-5 | . | TGTGCCAGCAGGGAGTCCACGAACACTGAAGCTTTCTTT | CASRESTNTEAFF
TRBJ1-2 | few | TRBV30 | . | TGTGCCTGGACTTCGGACGTAAAGAGTGCTCTCTTC | CAWTSDVKSALF
TRBJ2-1 | few | TRBV4-2 | TRBD2 | TGTGCCAGCAGCCCGGGACTAGAGGGGAACCCTGAGCAGTTCTTC | CASSPGLEGNPEQFF
TRBJ2-5 | . | TRBV12-3/TRBV12-4 | . | TGTGCCAGCAGTTCGGACGGAGAGGAGACCCAGTACTTC | CASSSDGEETQYF
TRBJ2-1 | few | TRBV29-1 | TRBD2 | TGCAGCGGAGACCTAGCGGGAGGGGATTACAATGAGCAGTTCTTC | CSGDLAGGDYNEQFF
TRBJ1-2 | . | TRBV5-6 | . | TGTGCCAGCAGCTTACAGGGAGACTCCCTTGGCTACACCTTC | CASSLQGDSLGYTF
TRBJ1-2 | few | TRBV24-1 | . | TGTGCCACCAGTGACAACTTCCCTGGACGGGAGAAGGGCTACACCTTC | CATSDNFPGREKGYTF
TRBJ2-3 | . | TRBV2 | . | TGTGCCAGCAGAGTGACCTGGGGCACAGATACGCAGTATTTT | CASRVTWGTDTQYF